This T cell receptor beta chain emerged from a study of post-analysis software for immune sequencing data. Findings of the study overall: Four to six TRBV segments were more frequent in patients than controls; TRBV5-6, TRBV5-1 and TRBV20-1 belonged to this group. F measure clustering grouped samples strongly by preparation batch. For normalized Chao1 diversity, multiple sclerosis patients scored significantly lower than controls did.

The J segment lost 4 bases and the V segment lost 0 bases, leaving 9 bases of the junction unmatched. Germline V gene data show CDR1 as DFQATT and CDR2 as SNEGSKA (reference sequence). This CDR3 has 16 amino acids. Carried by the TCR beta cDNA libraries were unique molecular identifiers. TCRdb analysed the PCR reads with MiXCR anew, one entry per CDR3 protein. The data hold hundreds of thousands of distinct CDR3 sequences, with less than 35% observed a single time. This clonotype appeared many times. What it binds is unknown. The specimen sequenced was blood. This chain connects TRBV20-1 to TRBJ2-7; 10 bases align to TRBD2. The TCR comes from a girl aged 5-17 years with multiple sclerosis. The CDR3 DNA is TGCAGTGCTAGAGATAGGGGAAAGACTAGCGGGTACGAGCAGTACTTC. Encoded protein: CSARDRGKTSGYEQYF.